This is a list of T cell receptor beta chains from one sample in a study of graft-versus-host responses after intestinal transplantation. No antigen has been identified for these receptors. Clones were sequenced by immunoSEQ multiplex PCR, and TCRdb holds only the in-frame ones, with some missing. Here the sample spans 84,000 or so clones, 80% to 85% being singletons. The sample in question was unstimulated CD4+ T cells sorted from spleen or lymph node cells, obtained before intestinal transplant. These receptors all come from a human donor who received an intestinal transplant. The CDR3 runs from the conserved cysteine through the conserved F or W. D genes are given only for firm matches. The size entry is marked missing in some rows and otherwise reads once, few, many or a size class.

TRBD1	TRBV28	NA	TRBJ2-5	TGTGCCAGCAGTTGGAGTCCGGGACAGGGGGACGGGGAGACCCAGTACTTC	CASSWSPGQGDGETQYF
NA	TRBV5-1	once	TRBJ1-3	TGCGCCAGCAGTTCCACTGGAAACACCATATATTTT	CASSSTGNTIYF
TRBD1	TRBV5-6	once	TRBJ1-1	TGTGCCAGCAGAGGAGGCGGACAGGGCGCTGAAGCTTTCTTT	CASRGGGQGAEAFF
TRBD1	TRBV6-1	NA	TRBJ1-5	TGTGCCAGCAGATTAGGGACAGCTAGCAATCAGCCCCAGCATTTT	CASRLGTASNQPQHF
TRBD1	TRBV6-4	NA	TRBJ2-7	TGTGCCAGCAACGCGACAGGGGGCTCCCTCCATTCCACCTACGAGCAGTACTTC	CASNATGGSLHSTYEQYF
NA	TRBV21-1	few	TRBJ2-5	TGTGCCAGCAGCAGAAACCAACAGGGCCTCGGGAAAGAGACCCAGTACTTC	CASSRNQQGLGKETQYF
NA	TRBV5-6	few	TRBJ1-5	TGTGCCAGCAGCCTATCTCAGGGTTGGAATCAGCCCCAGCATTTT	CASSLSQGWNQPQHF
NA	TRBV15	NA	TRBJ2-5	TGTGCCACCAGCAGAGATTCCAGCGGTGCCGAGACCCAGTACTTC	CATSRDSSGAETQYF
NA	TRBV6-5	NA	TRBJ1-1	TGTGCCAGCAGTCGGACTGGTTTTGGGGCTTTCTTT	CASSRTGFGAFF
TRBD1	TRBV5-1	NA	TRBJ1-2	TGCGCCAGCAGCTTGACCCCCGTACGACAGGGGGCTTGGTATGGCTACACCTTC	CASSLTPVRQGAWYGYTF
TRBD2	TRBV7-2	few	TRBJ2-7	TGTGCCAGCAGCCCTCAGACGGGAGGTTACGAGCAGTACTTC	CASSPQTGGYEQYF
TRBD2	TRBV5-6	few	TRBJ2-7	TGTGCCAGCAGCTTGGGGCTAGCGGGGGGCTACTACGAGCAGTACTTC	CASSLGLAGGYYEQYF
TRBD2	TRBV7-2	NA	TRBJ2-5	TGTGCCAGCAGCTTAGTGGGGGGACTAGAAGGGACCCAGTACTTC	CASSLVGGLEGTQYF
NA	TRBV19	few	TRBJ2-3	TGTGCCAGTAGTAGGGGCAGAACCACAGATACGCAGTATTTT	CASSRGRTTDTQYF
NA	TRBV6-6	NA	TRBJ1-3	TGTGCCAGCAGTTACGGCGGCAGCTCTGGAAACACCATATATTTT	CASSYGGSSGNTIYF
NA	TRBV7-3	once	TRBJ2-1	TGTGCCAGCAGTCAACAAGGGGGACGTCCCAATGAGCAGTTCTTC	CASSQQGGRPNEQFF
NA	TRBV5-1	NA	TRBJ2-5	TGCGCCAGCAGCTTGACCCAGGGAAGGGAGACCCAGTACTTC	CASSLTQGRETQYF
TRBD1	TRBV4-3	NA	TRBJ1-4	TGCGCCAGCAGCCAAGCGACAGGGAGGAGTGAAAAACTGTTTTTT	CASSQATGRSEKLFF
NA	TRBV19	few	TRBJ1-1	TGTGCCAGTAGTATAAATTACTTGAACACTGAAGCTTTCTTT	CASSINYLNTEAFF
NA	TRBV28	once	TRBJ1-2	TGTGCCAGCCAATCCTACGGGGGGTTCTCCTATGGCTACACCTTC	CASQSYGGFSYGYTF
TRBD1	TRBV10-3	NA	TRBJ2-6	TGTGCCATCAGTGAAGCCGGGACAGCCCTCTCTGGGGCCAACGTCCTGACTTTC	CAISEAGTALSGANVLTF
NA	TRBV2	NA	TRBJ1-1	TGTGCCAGCAGTGAATTGGATCGGGGAAGTGGCACTGAAGCTTTCTTT	CASSELDRGSGTEAFF
NA	TRBV5-4	NA	TRBJ2-7	TGTGCCAGCAGCTTGTTAGGGGGCTCCTACGAGCAGTACTTC	CASSLLGGSYEQYF
NA	TRBV18	NA	TRBJ1-1	TGTGCCAGCTCACCCCTTTCTTCAGGGGATACTGAAGCTTTCTTT	CASSPLSSGDTEAFF
NA	TRBV5-1	NA	TRBJ1-2	TGCGCCAGCAGCTTGGACAACCAAGCAGGTGATGGCTACACCTTC	CASSLDNQAGDGYTF
NA	TRBV11-2	NA	TRBJ1-1	TGTGCCAGCAGCTACTCCCGGGGGACTGAAGCTTTCTTT	CASSYSRGTEAFF
TRBD1	TRBV27	NA	TRBJ1-4	TGTGCCAGCAGTTCGTTGACAGGGAGTGAAAAACTGTTTTTT	CASSSLTGSEKLFF
TRBD1	TRBV7-9	NA	TRBJ1-1	TGTGCCAGCAGCTCCCCCGGGACAGGGAGGACTGAAGCTTTCTTT	CASSSPGTGRTEAFF
TRBD1	TRBV5-6	NA	TRBJ2-3	TGTGCCAGCAGCCCTACGTTGGACAGGAGCACAGATACGCAGTATTTT	CASSPTLDRSTDTQYF
NA	TRBV28	NA	TRBJ1-1	TGTGCCAGCAGTTTGGGAGGGTTGAACACTGAAGCTTTCTTT	CASSLGGLNTEAFF
TRBD1	TRBV5-6	few	TRBJ1-2	TGTGCCAGCAGCGGACATGGGACAGGGAAGATCTATGGCTACACCTTC	CASSGHGTGKIYGYTF
NA	TRBV5-1	NA	TRBJ2-1	TGCGCCAGCAGCCCCATTAGCACTTCTACCAGTGGGGAGCAGTTCTTC	CASSPISTSTSGEQFF
TRBD1	TRBV5-4	NA	TRBJ2-5	TGTGCCAGCAGCGCACAGGGGGCGGGTGGCCAAGAGACCCAGTACTTC	CASSAQGAGGQETQYF
TRBD2	TRBV9	NA	TRBJ2-3	TGTGCCAGCAGCGTACCCCTAGCGGGGAGCCTAGGGGATACGCAGTATTTT	CASSVPLAGSLGDTQYF
NA	TRBV18	NA	TRBJ2-7	TGTGCCAGCTCACCAGGGGTAGGGGTTGGCTACGAGCAGTACTTC	CASSPGVGVGYEQYF
TRBD2	TRBV7-7	NA	TRBJ2-3	TGTGCCAGCAGCGCCGGGACTAGCGGGGGCCTCACAGATACGCAGTATTTT	CASSAGTSGGLTDTQYF
TRBD1	TRBV6-5	NA	TRBJ1-2	TGTGCCAGCAGGCGACAGGGCCCCTATGGCTACACCTTC	CASRRQGPYGYTF
NA	TRBV6-1	NA	TRBJ1-1	TGTGCCAGCAGGGAGTCAGGGTTGAACACTGAAGCTTTCTTT	CASRESGLNTEAFF
NA	TRBV7-6	NA	TRBJ2-1	TGTGCCAGCAGCTTAGTAGCGGAACTAGGCACAAATGAGCAGTTCTTC	CASSLVAELGTNEQFF
TRBD2	TRBV5-1	NA	TRBJ2-3	TGCGCCAGCAGTACTAGCGGGGGGTCAGATACGCAGTATTTT	CASSTSGGSDTQYF
TRBD1	TRBV15	NA	TRBJ2-3	TGTGCCACCAGCAAACGGGACAGGGGCCGGGATACGCAGTATTTT	CATSKRDRGRDTQYF
NA	TRBV7-2	few	TRBJ2-7	TGTGCCAGCAGCTTAGCGGGCGGGGTCCCCTCCGAGCAGTACTTC	CASSLAGGVPSEQYF
NA	TRBV28	NA	TRBJ2-2	TGTGCCAGCAGGGACAGCCTTAACACCGGGGAGCTGTTTTTT	CASRDSLNTGELFF
NA	TRBV2	NA	TRBJ2-5	TGTGCCAGCAGTGTCGCAGGTACCCAAGAGACCCAGTACTTC	CASSVAGTQETQYF
TRBD2	TRBV5-1	once	TRBJ2-1	TGCGCCAGCAGCTTTGGGGGGGGGTACAATGAGCAGTTCTTC	CASSFGGGYNEQFF